These T cell receptor beta chains were read from a single sample in a study of CD8 T cells in ankylosing spondylitis. TCRdb re-derived calls from the 5' RACE reads in MiXCR, one entry per CDR3 protein. The table has approximately 25,000 distinct CDR3 sequences, about a sixth seen once. The source material was blood. The receptors were sampled from a male donor with ankylosing spondylitis or in good health (not recorded which). Each CDR3 is given with its conserved first and last residue. The D gene is left open where the match is weak. Size values are once, few and many counts, or a class for expanded clones, and some rows have none.

j_gene	v_gene	abundance	d_gene	CDR3nt	CDR3aa
TRBJ1-5	TRBV7-6	NA	NA	TGTGCCAGCAGCCCAGATATTTATAGCAATCAGCCCCAACATTTT	CASSPDIYSNQPQHF
TRBJ2-3	TRBV15	many	TRBD1	TGTGCCACCAGCAGGGGGGACAGGGGCACAGATACGCAGTATTTT	CATSRGDRGTDTQYF
TRBJ2-2	TRBV12-5	few	TRBD2	TGTGCTAGTGGTTTAAGCGGGAGGGACGGGGAGCTGTTTTTT	CASGLSGRDGELFF
TRBJ2-1	TRBV24-1	many	TRBD2	TGTGCCACCAGTGGCCCACTAGCGGGATCCTACAATGAGCAGTTCTTC	CATSGPLAGSYNEQFF
TRBJ2-1	TRBV6-5	NA	NA	TGTGCCAGCAGTTACAGCCAGGGCCCCTACAATGAGCAGTTCTTC	CASSYSQGPYNEQFF
TRBJ1-1	TRBV29-1	few	NA	TGCAGCGTCCATTCCCACGCTGAAGCTTTCTTT	CSVHSHAEAFF
TRBJ2-3	TRBV4-3	many	NA	TGCGCCAGCAGCCCCCGCCAAAGAGATACGCAGTATTTT	CASSPRQRDTQYF
TRBJ2-5	TRBV5-1	few	NA	TGCGCCAGCAGCTCTGGAGCAGTTGAGACCCAGTACTTC	CASSSGAVETQYF
TRBJ1-1	TRBV28	NA	NA	TGTGCCAGCAGTTTAATGGGGACCGCTGAAGCTTTCTTT	CASSLMGTAEAFF
TRBJ2-2	TRBV7-3	NA	NA	TGTGCCAGCAGTCCGACGAGGTCGGGCGGGGAGCTGTTTTTT	CASSPTRSGGELFF
TRBJ2-2	TRBV4-3	few	NA	TGCGCCAGCAGCCCCGACGGCGGATCCGACACCGGGGAGCTGTTTTTT	CASSPDGGSDTGELFF
TRBJ2-1	TRBV5-1	few	NA	TGCGCCAGCAGCGTCGACGTAAATAATGAGCAGTTCTTC	CASSVDVNNEQFF
TRBJ2-7	TRBV20-1	few	NA	TGCAGTGCCGCCAGCTCCTACGAGCAGTACTTC	CSAASSYEQYF
TRBJ2-4	TRBV7-9	many	NA	TGTGCCAGCAGCTCGGGGGCAGGGCTAGCCAAAAACATTCAGTACTTC	CASSSGAGLAKNIQYF
TRBJ2-3	TRBV20-1	few	NA	TGCAGTGCTAGAGTTGGTGGCACAGATACGCAGTATTTT	CSARVGGTDTQYF
TRBJ2-7	TRBV7-2	NA	NA	TGTGCCAGCAGTCAGACAGCCTTGTCTGGGCAGTACTTC	CASSQTALSGQYF
TRBJ1-1	TRBV6-2/TRBV6-3	few	NA	TGTGCCAGCAGCCCCCGGAGGACAGCGAACACTGAAGCTTTCTTT	CASSPRRTANTEAFF
TRBJ1-2	TRBV6-5	NA	NA	TGTGCCACCCAGAATACTATGAGGCCCTATGGCTACACCTTC	CATQNTMRPYGYTF
TRBJ2-1	TRBV5-1	NA	NA	TGCGCCAGCAGCTTGGGTCCAGAAAGTTACAATGAGCAGTTCTTC	CASSLGPESYNEQFF
TRBJ1-2	TRBV10-3	NA	TRBD1	TGTGCCATCAGTAGGACAGGGGTTAACTATGGCTACACCTTC	CAISRTGVNYGYTF
TRBJ2-2	TRBV15	NA	NA	TGTGCCACCAGCAGAGCGAACGGGGAGCTGTTTTTT	CATSRANGELFF
TRBJ2-3	TRBV7-8	NA	TRBD2	TGTGCCAGCAGCCTTGGGGGACTAGGAACAGATACGCAGTATTTT	CASSLGGLGTDTQYF
TRBJ2-7	TRBV20-1	NA	NA	TGCAGTGCTAGAATGCCAGGGCGCTACGAGCAGTACTTC	CSARMPGRYEQYF
TRBJ2-3	TRBV7-3	NA	TRBD2	TGTGCCAGCAGCTATTTTGGGGGGGAAAGCACAGATACGCAGTATTTT	CASSYFGGESTDTQYF
TRBJ2-1	TRBV12-3/TRBV12-4	NA	TRBD2	TGTGCCAGCAGGCCGACTAGCGGGACGCCCAATGAGCAGTTCTTC	CASRPTSGTPNEQFF
TRBJ1-4	TRBV4-2	many	TRBD1	TGTGCCAGCAGCCAAGATCCGGGACAGGGAAGCGAAAAACTGTTTTTT	CASSQDPGQGSEKLFF